This TCR beta chain was sequenced for a study of molecular identifiers for immune sequencing clone quantification. Study overall: The replicates split RNA from around 20,000 or 100,000 naive CD8 cells five ways and sequenced four.

TCR libraries were built in bulk with a published protocol and specific TCR primers. TCRdb reprocessed the PCR reads with MiXCR, giving one entry per CDR3 protein. The table has around 70,000 distinct CDR3 sequences, under 20% seen once. Ten or more counts support this clonotype. The antigen is not known. Using a CD8+CD4-CCR7+CD45RA+ phenotype, naive CD8 T cells were sorted. Study results and caveats: Beyond 20 RNA copies, clones held over 99% of effector molecules, compared with under 1% in naive cells.

J was trimmed by 14 bases and V by 3 bases; bases with no gene match: 2. CDR1 and CDR2 (germline): MGHRA, YSYEKL. The CDR3 has 11 residues. Sequencing was carried out using naive CD8+ T cells from blood, with Jurkat cell RNA spiked in. As to subset: FACS-sorted CD8+CD4-CCR7+CD45RA+ naive T cells. V gene TRBV4-1 combines with J gene TRBJ2-1; 9 positions agree with TRBD2. The sequence came from a human donor in good health. Some libraries in this study had Jurkat cell RNA spiked in. The CDR3 nucleotides are TGCGCCAGCAGCCACGGCGGGAGGGAGTTCTTC. It yields the protein CASSHGGREFF.